The rows below give T cell receptor beta chains drawn from one sample of a study of beta chain features in type 1 diabetes. Sequencing used immunoSEQ multiplex PCR; TCRdb keeps in-frame clones, though not all of them. Of about 360,000 clones in the sample, around 12% are singletons; the top ten hold approximately 0.011%. Sequencing input: naive CD4+ T cells from blood. The receptors derive from a young woman with type 1 diabetes. CDR3s include the opening cysteine and the closing phenylalanine or tryptophan. D genes are given only for firm matches. The size field is filled for only some rows; it gives once, few, many or a size class.

j_gene: TRBJ2-3; d_gene: TRBD2; v_gene: TRBV2; abundance: -; len: 14; CDR3aa: CASRSLAGTDTQYF; CDR3nt: TGTGCCAGCCGGAGCCTAGCGGGGACAGATACGCAGTATTTT
j_gene: TRBJ2-1; d_gene: -; v_gene: TRBV7-2; abundance: few; len: 18; CDR3aa: CASSLIGVAMSSYNEQFF; CDR3nt: TGTGCCAGCAGCCTTATAGGAGTAGCGATGAGCTCCTACAATGAGCAGTTCTTC
j_gene: TRBJ1-3; d_gene: -; v_gene: TRBV14; abundance: few; len: 13; CDR3aa: CASSRRAGNTIYF; CDR3nt: TGTGCCAGCAGCCGCAGGGCTGGAAACACCATATATTTT
j_gene: TRBJ2-3; d_gene: TRBD2; v_gene: TRBV7-9; abundance: -; len: 15; CDR3aa: CASQTSGVLFDTQYF; CDR3nt: TGTGCCAGTCAAACTAGCGGGGTCTTATTTGATACGCAGTATTTT
j_gene: TRBJ2-5; d_gene: -; v_gene: TRBV30; abundance: few; len: 13; CDR3aa: CAWSRTDKETQYF; CDR3nt: TGTGCCTGGAGTCGGACAGACAAAGAGACCCAGTACTTC
j_gene: TRBJ2-3; d_gene: -; v_gene: TRBV18; abundance: few; len: 14; CDR3aa: CASSLLFSTDTQYF; CDR3nt: TGTGCCAGCTCACTTCTTTTTAGCACAGATACGCAGTATTTT
j_gene: TRBJ1-2; d_gene: -; v_gene: TRBV7-9; abundance: -; len: 13; CDR3aa: CASSSAGRGGYTF; CDR3nt: TGTGCCAGCAGCTCGGCGGGGCGGGGTGGCTACACCTTC
j_gene: TRBJ2-1; d_gene: -; v_gene: TRBV7-3; abundance: -; len: 15; CDR3aa: CANWAPPRPYNEQFF; CDR3nt: TGTGCCAACTGGGCGCCTCCCAGACCCTACAATGAGCAGTTCTTC
j_gene: TRBJ2-3; d_gene: TRBD2; v_gene: TRBV28; abundance: -; len: 16; CDR3aa: CASRNRLAGVPDTQYF; CDR3nt: TGTGCCAGCAGGAATAGACTAGCGGGAGTTCCAGATACGCAGTATTTT
j_gene: TRBJ2-1; d_gene: TRBD2; v_gene: TRBV18; abundance: few; len: 16; CDR3aa: CASSPPGGSSYNEQFF; CDR3nt: TGTGCCAGCTCACCCCCCGGGGGGAGCTCCTACAATGAGCAGTTCTTC
j_gene: TRBJ2-7; d_gene: -; v_gene: TRBV4-3; abundance: -; len: 15; CDR3aa: CASSQDQGAGGEQYF; CDR3nt: TGCGCCAGCAGCCAAGACCAGGGGGCCGGGGGGGAGCAGTACTTC
j_gene: TRBJ1-5; d_gene: -; v_gene: TRBV30; abundance: -; len: 15; CDR3aa: CAWSEGQGTHQPQHF; CDR3nt: TGTGCCTGGAGCGAGGGGCAGGGGACCCATCAGCCCCAGCATTTT
j_gene: TRBJ2-4; d_gene: -; v_gene: TRBV21-1; abundance: few; len: 9; CDR3aa: CASLGPQYF; CDR3nt: TGTGCCAGCCTTGGGCCCCAGTACTTC
j_gene: TRBJ2-2; d_gene: -; v_gene: TRBV15; abundance: -; len: 14; CDR3aa: CATSQGVANGELFF; CDR3nt: TGTGCCACCAGCCAAGGGGTAGCCAACGGGGAGCTGTTTTTT
j_gene: TRBJ1-2; d_gene: TRBD1; v_gene: TRBV30; abundance: few; len: 12; CDR3aa: CAYLTGSDGYTF; CDR3nt: TGTGCCTACCTGACAGGGTCTGATGGCTACACCTTC
j_gene: TRBJ2-7; d_gene: TRBD1; v_gene: TRBV4-3; abundance: few; len: 15; CDR3aa: CASSQESTGDKKQYF; CDR3nt: TGCGCCAGCAGCCAAGAGTCGACAGGGGATAAGAAGCAGTACTTC
j_gene: TRBJ1-4; d_gene: TRBD1; v_gene: TRBV7-9; abundance: few; len: 12; CDR3aa: CASSTGDEKLFF; CDR3nt: TGTGCCAGCAGCACAGGGGACGAAAAACTGTTTTTT
j_gene: TRBJ2-1; d_gene: -; v_gene: TRBV7-2; abundance: few; len: 12; CDR3aa: CASSPDDYEQFF; CDR3nt: TGTGCCAGCAGCCCAGACGACTATGAGCAGTTCTTC
j_gene: TRBJ2-3; d_gene: -; v_gene: TRBV5-1; abundance: -; len: 16; CDR3aa: CASSPYSRVNTDTQYF; CDR3nt: TGCGCCAGCAGCCCCTATTCGCGGGTGAACACAGATACGCAGTATTTT
j_gene: TRBJ2-2; d_gene: -; v_gene: TRBV7-9; abundance: -; len: 15; CDR3aa: CASSLAPGHTGELFF; CDR3nt: TGTGCCAGCAGCTTAGCCCCAGGGCACACCGGGGAGCTGTTTTTT
j_gene: TRBJ1-5; d_gene: TRBD1; v_gene: TRBV9; abundance: -; len: 15; CDR3aa: CASSTGTGDGQPQHF; CDR3nt: TGTGCCAGCAGCACCGGGACAGGGGACGGTCAGCCCCAGCATTTT
j_gene: TRBJ2-3; d_gene: -; v_gene: TRBV7-9; abundance: few; len: 15; CDR3aa: CASSSPVGGTDTQYF; CDR3nt: TGTGCCAGCAGCTCTCCGGTCGGGGGCACAGATACGCAGTATTTT